Given below is one T cell receptor beta chain in context. This sample stems from a study of T cell responses to AZD1222 COVID-19 vaccine. The germline V gene has CDR1 MDHEN and CDR2 SYDVKM. The V end was cut by 5 bases, the J end by 3 bases, with 22 bases between. This CDR3 has 17 residues. This table comes from immunoSEQ multiplex PCR, and its TCRdb copy is limited to in-frame clones, with some not included. This sample has just under 95,000 clones, with roughly 88% found just once. The V call is TRBV28, the J call TRBJ1-1; D gene uncertain. This TCR was recovered from an adult in good health. Sequenced here: peripheral blood, sampled on day 0 of AZD1222 vaccination. CDR3 bases: TGTGCCAGCAGTACTAGGACCGGGAAAACGGCTGACACTGAAGCTTTCTTT. Protein product: CASSTRTGKTADTEAFF.